The following is a T cell receptor beta chain sequence with its context. The record originates from a study of blood T cell repertoires in COVID-19. CDR1 is KGHDR and CDR2 is SFDVKD in the germline V gene. The CDR3 covers 14 residues. Trimming at V came to 9 bases and at J to 1 base, leaving 3 bases not matched to a gene. In the authors' methods: The authors estimated nucleated cell counts from reference gene primer amplification. Data came from immunoSEQ multiplex PCR; TCRdb stores just in-frame clones and leaves some out. Clone size and the V and J calls come from that table; the DNA yielded D and trimming. Among under 300,000 clones listed, roughly 81% were seen once.

The chain employs TRBV24-1 and TRBJ2-3; 10 bases align to TRBD2. The clonotype originates from a man between 50 and 59 years old with acute or convalescent COVID-19. Source material: peripheral blood. DNA of the CDR3: TGTGCCACCTGGGGGACTAGCGGCACAGATACGCAGTATTTT. The encoded protein is CATWGTSGTDTQYF.